This T cell receptor beta chain was identified during a study of cytomegalovirus exposure and HLA in healthy donors (dated by TCRdb to the late 2010s). For context, the study as a whole: An earlier analysis of roughly 500 of the donors reported about 250 Gb of sequence data and 117 million unique TCR beta sequences from 150 million to 200 million T cells. An earlier analysis of approximately 500 of the donors applied high-throughput TCR beta sequencing to assess whether each TCR beta V gene segment acted as functional or pseudogenic. Typing coverage varied by locus: about 620-630 donors for A, B, C, DRB1 and DQB1; approximately 500 for DQA1; more than 600 for DPA1; roughly 450 for DPB1. Of the approximately 400 genotyped donors, 65% to 90% were placed in the genetic ancestry cluster associated with self-reported Caucasian donors. Both class I and class II loci were covered by HLA typing, at four-digit resolution. To predict cytomegalovirus infection status, the study combined high-throughput TCR immunosequencing, statistical association of individual TCRs with disease status, and machine learning. The aim of the study was to test whether cataloging public T cell receptors could identify signatures of past pathogen exposure. An early release covering roughly 640 HLA-typed donors comprised about 300 gigabases of sequencing data and around 86 million unique TCR sequences. A later genetic analysis used genome-wide SNP genotypes for about 60% of the roughly 700 donors, treating that subset as a discovery cohort. A separate validation cohort of 100 to 150 different subjects was used in addition to the roughly 700-subject first cohort. Alongside the repertoire data, information on donor age, sex, ethnicity and CMV serostatus was compiled. Every discovery cohort repertoire had been produced on one sequencing platform. In the later analysis, no new phenotypic data were used to find candidate immune exposures; instead, reliance was placed on TCR beta sequences and their occurrence across donors. A handful of DR-DQ haplotypes were handled as single units for association and clustering because linkage in the cohort was strong. Among some 410 genotyped donors of the cohort, an average of approximately 240,000 unique TCR beta nucleotide sequences was sequenced per donor, of which about 20% were non-productive. A later analysis re-analyzed previously published TCR beta repertoires from about 600 donors and added high-resolution HLA genotyping to study TCR occurrence patterns. The study used immunosequencing to profile the T cell repertoires of 666 subjects and linked those repertoires to cytomegalovirus serostatus. Findings and caveats that apply to the study as a whole: A later analysis found that most CMV-associated TCR beta chains appeared HLA-restricted, with HLA associations seemingly driven largely by CMV exposure. The earlier analysis of fewer than 750 of the donors excluded roughly 16 rarely observed V segments, including chromosome 9 orphons, because counts were too low. In a later analysis, TCR association rates were found to vary across HLA loci, with the most associated TCRs seen for DRB1 alleles and the fewest for HLA-C alleles. A later genetic analysis associated a missense DCLRE1C variant with V-gene and J-gene trimming of TCR beta chains, and an independent cohort replicated the association. Because HLA typing was missing for some donors at each locus, association tests included only the typed subset. A total of about 180 TCR beta chains were listed by the study as associated with cytomegalovirus. Some IMGT-functional V segments, including TRBV6-2 and TRBV6-3, could not be told apart with the 87-base-pair reads, so those segments were excluded. The classifier was reported to diagnose cytomegalovirus status with high specificity and sensitivity in both the original cohort and the validation cohort. Three of the identified cytomegalovirus-associated TCR beta chains were confirmed in vitro to be specific for cytomegalovirus antigens. The presence/absence analyses assumed that sequencing depth was roughly uniform across donors, and that assumption may not be true. A later genetic analysis reported fewer N-insertions in productive TCRs among donors in an Asian-associated ancestry cluster than the 666-donor mean. In this cohort, only TCR beta chains were sequenced, and detectable features were limited by the absence of alpha or paired-chain data. Across donors, most TCR sequences were observed very rarely, whereas some public TCRs were present in many individuals. Specific HLA alleles were associated with 16,951 TCR beta sequences at a false discovery rate of 0.05 in a later analysis. Strong co-occurrence of HLA alleles, especially DR and DQ, made assigning TCR associations to individual alleles difficult. According to a later analysis, parvovirus B19, influenza, CMV and Epstein-Barr virus appeared linked to several top co-occurrence clusters. A further reported finding was that TCR beta sequences accurately predicted the HLA-A and HLA-B alleles for most subjects in the first cohort. The authors suggested that the approach could potentially be extended to other disease states and immunological phenotypes. The sequencing pipeline was judged likely to have produced a cluster of highly shared sequence variants as a technical artifact. Linkage disequilibrium might explain the correlated functional status among segregating V segments, but an unknown experimental factor could not be excluded. Compared with equally common non-associated chains, HLA-associated TCR beta chains in a later analysis were more clonally expanded and had lower generation probabilities. The only immune exposure information available for the cohort was CMV serostatus. Broadly in line with IMGT annotations, most TCR beta V segments showed up in productive rearrangements about 90% or about 30% of the time in an earlier analysis of roughly 590 of the donors.

The table lists this clone with a count of one. Its binding antigen is unknown. No much larger clone exists at a distance of one base, and base qualities are not known. Library construction relied on the immunoSEQ multiplex PCR assay. A mixture of 60 forward primers for TCR Vbeta segments and 13 reverse primers for TCR Jbeta segments was used in the multiplex PCR. The CDR3 region of rearranged TCR beta genes was amplified from genomic DNA with a multiplex PCR assay. On the Illumina HiSeq System, the amplified TCR beta libraries were sequenced as 87-base-pair reads. The published analysis was carried out like this. A later analysis counted around 72 million unique TCR beta chains across the approximately 700 repertoires, and roughly 11 million of these chains were shared by at least two donors. Raw reads were error-corrected and collapsed into unique sequences by a nearest-neighbor algorithm in which closely related sequences were merged to remove PCR and sequencing errors. To assign V, D and J gene segments, CDR3 sequences were aligned to IMGT reference sequences. For a sequence to be retained, a match of at least six nucleotides was required to both a V gene segment and a J gene segment. A rearrangement counted as productive if the CDR3 had no stop codons and remained in frame with V and J, and every other rearrangement counted as non-productive. Following IMGT convention, CDR3 was defined as the stretch from the second conserved V-encoded cysteine to the conserved J-encoded phenylalanine. The earlier analysis of approximately 500 of the donors excluded sequences that lacked an unambiguous match to a single V gene segment. In an earlier analysis of about 590 of the donors, a V segment was called functional when productive rearrangements were above 56.7%, and segregating when the standard deviation between donors exceeded 5%. To diagnose cytomegalovirus status from the catalog of TCR beta chain sequences, a statistical classification framework was built. A later analysis assigned V and J genes by comparing TCR nucleotide sequences with IMGT/GENE-DB human TR gene sequences. In a later analysis, CDR3 sequences and most-parsimonious VDJ recombination scenarios were assigned using the TCRdist pipeline. A later analysis defined each TCR beta chain by its CDR3 amino acid sequence plus V-gene family, and excluded reads lacking a unique V-gene family. To address suspected cross-contamination and a sequencing artifact, a later analysis removed over 500 highly shared, low-generation-probability nucleotide sequences. In a later analysis, a clonal expansion index was calculated for each public chain from normalized within-repertoire ranks of inferred template counts. In a later analysis, generation probabilities were computed with a VDJ recombination model fitted to out-of-frame rearrangements, and the resulting probabilities were checked against IGoR. In a later analysis, TCR-TCR, TCR-HLA and TCR-CMV co-occurrence was scored with hypergeometric tests, and a repertoire-size bias correction was applied to TCR pairs. A later analysis estimated false discovery rates by permuting HLA or CMV assignments 20 times. In a later analysis, co-occurring TCRs were grouped using DBSCAN, with TCRdist sequence similarity added in when clustering inside HLA-allele-positive subsets. Repertoires with fewer than 30,000 or more than 120,000 public chains, plus five repertoires with anomalous nucleotide sharing, were excluded from co-occurrence clustering. TCRdb mirrors the immuneACCESS table, restricted to in-frame sequences. Some clones are absent from its copies; in checked studies, under half trace to an unresolved V gene, and the reason for the others is unknown. V, J and clone size are those of that table, while D and trimming were read from the DNA. In all, the sample holds under 200,000 clones, and around 85% of those were seen once. The top ten constitute roughly 1.9% of the sample.

Its CDR3 holds 14 amino acids, cysteine through phenylalanine. Only the CDR3 region is kept as DNA, spanning 42 bases read in frame from base 1. CDR1 and CDR2, per the germline V gene, are ENHRY and SYGVKD. V loses 3 bases, J loses 3 bases, and the germline ends lie 11 bases apart. The cohort comprised 710 or so healthy bone marrow donors. At the time of sampling, every cohort member was nominally healthy, though immune exposures that went unrecorded were likely present. CMV serostatus was positive for roughly 290 and negative for about 50% of the roughly 700 cohort members, and was not recorded for this donor. A peripheral blood sample was collected from each donor, and TCR beta sequencing was performed on peripheral blood mononuclear cells. Genomic DNA extraction from the blood cell samples was performed with the Qiagen DNeasy Blood Extraction Kit.

The sample taken for sequencing was PBMCs. The rearrangement combines TRBV10-3 with TRBJ1-2; TRBD1 might be the D gene, on 5 matching bases. The sequence was obtained from a human donor in good health. The encoded CDR3 is CAISESGLDYGYTF. The DNA is as follows: TGTGCCATCAGTGAATCAGGGTTGGACTATGGCTACACCTTC.